These 5 T cell receptor beta chains were sequenced from one sample in a study of T cells after yellow fever vaccination (dated by TCRdb to between 2017 and 2020). The treatment or condition tag for this specimen amounts to: live attenuated yellow fever vaccine strain. The library was made by 5' RACE. Instrument used: Illumina HiSeq 2500. TCRdb's own reprocessing of the public reads used fastp at Q25 and MiXCR and kept productive beta chains. One record per CDR3 amino acid sequence lists the most common genes and DNA. The sample table contains about 240,000 distinct CDR3 sequences; only one count was recorded for roughly 7.2% of them. 0.65% to 0.9% of the sample comes from the top ten. Specimen: CD4+ T cells sorted from PBMCs, collected 15 days after the yellow fever booster vaccination. The receptor set was obtained from a young man who received the YFV17D yellow fever vaccine.

This clonotype was detected ten times or more. The chain combines TRBV6-2 or TRBV6-3 with TRBJ1-1, with D maybe TRBD1 (5 bases). The germline gives CDR1 MNHEY, CDR2 SVGEGT. The CDR3 runs 15 residues. Trimming stripped 0 bases from V and 3 bases from J, with 11 bases between. For the CDR3, the DNA is TGTGCCAGCAGTTACTCTTTGACAGCCCACACTGAAGCTTTCTTT. This gives the protein CASSYSLTAHTEAFF.

The rearrangement uses TRBV4-3 and TRBJ2-7; possible D gene TRBD2, 6 bases. Germline-derived CDR1 and CDR2 are LGHNA and YSLEER. V lost 0 bases and J 7 bases, leaving 10 bases between the germline ends. This CDR3 is 13 amino acids long. CDR3: CASSQDTAGEQYF. The CDR3 DNA reads as TGCGCCAGCAGCCAAGATACCGCGGGGGAGCAGTACTTC.

V gene TRBV12-3 or TRBV12-4 combines with J gene TRBJ2-3; TRBD2 aligns across 13 bases. Trimming took 4 bases from V and 8 from J; bases not matched to a gene: 6. The CDR3 is made up of 15 amino acids. For the CDR3, the DNA is TGTGCCAGCAGTTCCGGACTAGCGGGAGAGGGTACGCAGTATTTT. Encoded protein: CASSSGLAGEGTQYF.

This rearrangement joins TRBV30 to TRBJ1-2; D may be TRBD1 (6 bases). Germline lookup yields CDR1 GTSNPN and CDR2 SVGIG (reference sequence). This CDR3 is built from 13 residues. Trimming stripped 0 bases from V and 8 bases from J, with 13 bases between. This CDR3 reads CAWSVGGREGYTF. CDR3 nucleotides: TGTGCCTGGAGTGTTGGGGGGCGAGAAGGCTACACCTTC.

This clonotype was seen ten or more times. The rearrangement uses TRBV5-1 and TRBJ2-7, with 10 bases fitting TRBD2. After removal of 0 bases from V and 2 bases from J, the junction contained 14 bases not matched to a gene. There are 19 residues in the CDR3. CDR1 is SGHRS, CDR2 YFSETQ, per germline. CDR3 nucleotides: TGCGCCAGCAGCTTGGGATGGGCCTTCATAGCGGGAGGCCCCTACGAGCAGTACTTC. Translation gives CASSLGWAFIAGGPYEQYF.